This T cell receptor (beta chain) was captured by sequencing in a study of sequential checkpoint blockade in melanoma. Looking at the study overall: Randomization was 1:1 between first-line nivolumab→ipilimumab and ipilimumab→nivolumab. TCRβ was sequenced from DNA of approximately 92 pretreatment tumors. Under 25 patients had matched tumor biopsies before treatment and at week 13 after nivolumab or ipilimumab alone. Findings of the study overall: For nivolumab-first patients, baseline tumor clonality was associated with response.

Clones were read by immunoSEQ multiplex PCR, and TCRdb kept only the in-frame ones, dropping some. This sample has roughly 9,200 clones; about 23% occur once, and the top ten carry around a tenth. In regard to this clone: Its antigen remains unknown.

Specified treatment: randomized to nivolumab then ipilimumab (arm A) or the reverse (arm B). This receptor was obtained from a human donor with melanoma. The input for sequencing was tumor tissue (inferred from file names), taken from a patient given nivolumab and ipilimumab in sequence.

The CDR3 sequence: CASSLEVPSYEQYF. The CDR3 DNA sequence: TGCGCCAGCAGCTTGGAGGTCCCCTCCTACGAGCAGTACTTC. The chain is built from TRBV5-1 and TRBJ2-7; D gene ambiguous. The length of the CDR3 is 14 residues. Germline assignment: CDR1 SGHRS and CDR2 YFSETQ. Trimming pared 0 bases from V and 0 bases from J, leaving 7 bases between.